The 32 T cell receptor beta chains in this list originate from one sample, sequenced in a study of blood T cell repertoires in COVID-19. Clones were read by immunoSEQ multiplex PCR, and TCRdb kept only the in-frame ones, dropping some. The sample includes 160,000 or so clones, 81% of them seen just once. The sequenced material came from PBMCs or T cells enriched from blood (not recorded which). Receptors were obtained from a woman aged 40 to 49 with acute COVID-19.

CDR3 nucleotides: TGCGCCAGCAGCTGGCCCCTTCTAGCGGACCGCACAGATACGCAGTATTTT. It is translated as CASSWPLLADRTDTQYF. V gene TRBV5-1 combines with J gene TRBJ2-3; 7 bases are shared with TRBD2. Germline V gene sequence: CDR1 SGHRS, CDR2 YFSETQ. With 3 bases clipped from V and 1 base from J, the junction kept 11 bases outside the gene matches. The length of the CDR3 is 17 residues.

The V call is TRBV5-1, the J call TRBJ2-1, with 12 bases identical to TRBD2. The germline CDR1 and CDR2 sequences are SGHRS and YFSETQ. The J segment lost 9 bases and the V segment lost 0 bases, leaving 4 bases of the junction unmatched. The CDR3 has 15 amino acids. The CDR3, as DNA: TGCGCCAGCAGCTTGGGACTAGCGGGAGTATTTGAGCAGTTCTTC. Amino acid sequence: CASSLGLAGVFEQFF.

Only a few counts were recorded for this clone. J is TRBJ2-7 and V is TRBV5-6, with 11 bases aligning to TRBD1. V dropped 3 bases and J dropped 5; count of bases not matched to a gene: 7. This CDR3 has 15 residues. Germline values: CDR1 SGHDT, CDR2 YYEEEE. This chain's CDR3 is CASSWWTGGIDEQYF. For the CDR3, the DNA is TGTGCCAGCAGCTGGTGGACAGGGGGCATCGACGAGCAGTACTTC.

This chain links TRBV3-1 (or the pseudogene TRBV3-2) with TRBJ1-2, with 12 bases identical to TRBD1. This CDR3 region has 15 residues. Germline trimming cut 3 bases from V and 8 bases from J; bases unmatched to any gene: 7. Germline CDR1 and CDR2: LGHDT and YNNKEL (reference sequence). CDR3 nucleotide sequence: TGTGCCAGCAGCCATTTTTCCGGGACAGGGGGCGGCTACACCTTC. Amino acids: CASSHFSGTGGGYTF.

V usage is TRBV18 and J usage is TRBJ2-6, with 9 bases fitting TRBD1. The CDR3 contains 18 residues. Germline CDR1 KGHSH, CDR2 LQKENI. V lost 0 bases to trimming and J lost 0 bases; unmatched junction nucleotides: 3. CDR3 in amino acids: CASSPPGQGLSGANVLTF. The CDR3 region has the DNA TGTGCCAGCTCACCACCGGGACAGGGCCTCTCTGGGGCCAACGTCCTGACTTTC.

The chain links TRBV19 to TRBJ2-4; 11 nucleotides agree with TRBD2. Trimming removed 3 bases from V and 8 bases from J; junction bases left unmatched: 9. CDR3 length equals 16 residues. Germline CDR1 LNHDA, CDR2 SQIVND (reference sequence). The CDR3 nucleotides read TGTGCCAGTAGTATTACCGTTAGCGGGAGGGGTGACATTCAGTACTTC. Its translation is CASSITVSGRGDIQYF.

Here the CDR3 reads CASSQAFPGQITDTQYF. In nucleotides, the CDR3 is TGTGCCAGCAGCCAAGCGTTTCCGGGACAAATCACAGATACGCAGTATTTT. V usage is TRBV3-1 (or the pseudogene TRBV3-2) and J usage is TRBJ2-3; D possibly corresponds to TRBD1 (6 bases). CDR1 and CDR2 from the germline V gene are LGHDT and YNNKEL (reference sequence). With 1 base removed from V and 2 bases from J, the gap between germline ends came to 16 bases. The CDR3 runs 17 residues.

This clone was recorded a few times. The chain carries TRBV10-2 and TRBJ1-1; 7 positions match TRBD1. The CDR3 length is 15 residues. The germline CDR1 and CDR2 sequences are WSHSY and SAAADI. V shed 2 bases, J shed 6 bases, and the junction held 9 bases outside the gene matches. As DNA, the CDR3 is TGCGCCAGCAGTGAGGCCCCAGGGGGAGAAGCTGAAGCTTTCTTT. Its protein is CASSEAPGGEAEAFF.

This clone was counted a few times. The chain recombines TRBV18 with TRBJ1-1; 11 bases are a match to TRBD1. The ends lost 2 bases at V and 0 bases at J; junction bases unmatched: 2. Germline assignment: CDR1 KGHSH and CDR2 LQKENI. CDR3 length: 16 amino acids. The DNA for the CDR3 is TGTGCCAGCTCACCAGGGACAGGGGGTATGAACACTGAAGCTTTCTTT. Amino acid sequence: CASSPGTGGMNTEAFF.

The chain's CDR3 is CASSFQVQEAGELFF. For the CDR3, the DNA is TGCGCCAGCAGCTTTCAGGTCCAGGAGGCCGGGGAGCTGTTTTTT. This sequence joins TRBV5-1 and TRBJ2-2, with D possibly being TRBD2 (5 bases). V was trimmed by 2 bases and J by 6 bases, leaving 14 bases between them. Germline V lookup: CDR1 SGHRS, CDR2 YFSETQ. The CDR3 is 15 amino acids.

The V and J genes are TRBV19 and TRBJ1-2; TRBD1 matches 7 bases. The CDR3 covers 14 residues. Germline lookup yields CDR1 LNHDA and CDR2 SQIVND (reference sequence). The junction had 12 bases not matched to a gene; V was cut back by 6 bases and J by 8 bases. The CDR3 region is CASRLGGGAGGYTF. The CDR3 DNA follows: TGTGCCAGTAGATTAGGAGGGGGCGCGGGAGGCTACACCTTC. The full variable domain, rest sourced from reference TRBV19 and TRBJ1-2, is DGGITQSPKYLFRKEGQNVTLSCEQNLNHDAMYWYRQDPGQGLRLIYYSQIVNDFQKGDIAEGYSVSREKKESFPLTVTSAQKNPTAFYLCASRLGGGAGGYTFGSGTRLTVV.

The CDR3 here is CASSRPGTEAFF. As DNA, the CDR3 is TGTGCCAGTAGTCGACCGGGAACTGAAGCTTTCTTT. The chain links TRBV19 to TRBJ1-1; unclear D gene. V lost 5 bases, J lost 5 bases, and 9 bases lay in between. This CDR3 has 12 residues. Germline CDR1 LNHDA, CDR2 SQIVND (reference sequence).

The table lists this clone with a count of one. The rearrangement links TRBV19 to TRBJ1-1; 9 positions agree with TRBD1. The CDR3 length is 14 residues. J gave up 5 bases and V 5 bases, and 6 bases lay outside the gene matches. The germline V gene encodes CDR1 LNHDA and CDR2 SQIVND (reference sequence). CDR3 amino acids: CASSYRGRLTEAFF. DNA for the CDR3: TGTGCCAGTAGTTACAGGGGGCGACTTACTGAAGCTTTCTTT.

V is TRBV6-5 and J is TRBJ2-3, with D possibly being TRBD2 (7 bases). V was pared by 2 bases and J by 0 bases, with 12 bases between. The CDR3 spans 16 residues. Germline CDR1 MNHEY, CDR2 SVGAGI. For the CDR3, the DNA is TGTGCCAGCAGTTACAAGGGGGGGCAGAGCACAGATACGCAGTATTTT. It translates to CASSYKGGQSTDTQYF.

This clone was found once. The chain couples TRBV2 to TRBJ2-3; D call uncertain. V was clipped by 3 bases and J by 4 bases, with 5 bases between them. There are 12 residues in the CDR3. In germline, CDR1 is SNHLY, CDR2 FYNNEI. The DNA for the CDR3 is TGTGCCAGCAGTGATGAGTCAGATACGCAGTATTTT. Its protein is CASSDESDTQYF.

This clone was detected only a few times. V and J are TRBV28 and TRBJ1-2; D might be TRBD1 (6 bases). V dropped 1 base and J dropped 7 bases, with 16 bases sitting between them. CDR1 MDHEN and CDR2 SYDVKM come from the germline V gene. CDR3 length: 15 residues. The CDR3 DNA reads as TGTGCCAGCAGTTTATATCGTCAGGGGAAGCGTGGCTACACCTTC. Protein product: CASSLYRQGKRGYTF.

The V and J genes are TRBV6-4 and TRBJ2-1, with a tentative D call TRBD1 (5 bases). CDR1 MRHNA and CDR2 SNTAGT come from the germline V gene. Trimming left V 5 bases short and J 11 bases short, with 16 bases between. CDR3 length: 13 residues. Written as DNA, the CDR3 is TGTGCCAGCAGTCCCTTTAGGGGTAGTCAGCAGTTCTTC. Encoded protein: CASSPFRGSQQFF.

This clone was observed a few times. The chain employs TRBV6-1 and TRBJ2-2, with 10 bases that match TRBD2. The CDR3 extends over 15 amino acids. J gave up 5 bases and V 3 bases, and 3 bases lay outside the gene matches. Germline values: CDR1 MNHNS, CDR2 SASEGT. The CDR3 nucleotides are TGTGCCAGCAGTGAGTTAGCGGGAGGAACCGGGGAGCTGTTTTTT. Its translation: CASSELAGGTGELFF.

The CDR3 DNA sequence: TGCGCCAGCAGTCCGATAGCGGGAGTGACAGATACGCAGTATTTT. It encodes CASSPIAGVTDTQYF. V gene TRBV5-1 combines with J gene TRBJ2-3; 9 nucleotides line up with TRBD2. Germline CDR1 is SGHRS and CDR2 is YFSETQ. Unmatched junction bases numbered 7, after V lost 5 bases and J lost 3 bases. The CDR3 consists of 15 residues.

The CDR3 DNA follows: TGTGCCAGTACCCCAGGGTTCTCCTACAATGAGCAGTTCTTC. Translating gives CASTPGFSYNEQFF. The chain joins TRBV19 to TRBJ2-1, with D possibly TRBD1 on 5 matching bases. V was trimmed by 7 bases and J by 0 bases, leaving 10 bases between them. The CDR3 extends over 14 amino acids. Per the germline V gene, CDR1 is LNHDA and CDR2 is SQIVND (reference sequence).

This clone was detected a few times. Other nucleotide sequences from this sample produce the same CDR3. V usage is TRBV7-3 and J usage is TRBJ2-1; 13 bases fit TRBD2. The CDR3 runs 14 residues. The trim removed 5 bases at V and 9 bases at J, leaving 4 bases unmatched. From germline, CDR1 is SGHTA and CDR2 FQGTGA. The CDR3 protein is CASSPGLAGTEQFF. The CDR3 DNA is TGTGCCAGCAGCCCGGGACTAGCGGGAACTGAGCAGTTCTTC.

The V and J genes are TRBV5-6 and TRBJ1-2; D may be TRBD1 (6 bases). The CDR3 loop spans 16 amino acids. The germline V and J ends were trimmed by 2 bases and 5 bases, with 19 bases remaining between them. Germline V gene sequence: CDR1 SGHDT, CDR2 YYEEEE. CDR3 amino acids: CASSFLRGGDPYGYTF. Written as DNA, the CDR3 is TGTGCCAGCAGCTTCCTCAGGGGCGGAGACCCTTATGGCTACACCTTC.

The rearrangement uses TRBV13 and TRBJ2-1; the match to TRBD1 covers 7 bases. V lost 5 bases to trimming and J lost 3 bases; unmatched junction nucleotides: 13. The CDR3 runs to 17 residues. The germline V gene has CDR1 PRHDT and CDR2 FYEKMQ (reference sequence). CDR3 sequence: CASSARSGTALYNEQFF. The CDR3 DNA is TGTGCCAGCAGCGCCCGATCCGGGACAGCCCTCTACAATGAGCAGTTCTTC. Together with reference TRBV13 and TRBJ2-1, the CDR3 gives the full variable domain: AAGVIQSPRHLIKEKRETATLKCYPIPRHDTVYWYQQGPGQDPQFLISFYEKMQSDKGSIPDRFSAQQFSDYHSELNMSSLELGDSALYFCASSARSGTALYNEQFFGPGTRLTVL.

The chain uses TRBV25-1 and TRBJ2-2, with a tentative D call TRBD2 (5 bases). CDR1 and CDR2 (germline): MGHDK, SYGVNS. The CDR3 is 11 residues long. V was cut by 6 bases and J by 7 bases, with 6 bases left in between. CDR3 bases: TGTGCCAGCAGGAGGGTCGGGGAGCTGTTTTTT. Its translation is CASRRVGELFF.

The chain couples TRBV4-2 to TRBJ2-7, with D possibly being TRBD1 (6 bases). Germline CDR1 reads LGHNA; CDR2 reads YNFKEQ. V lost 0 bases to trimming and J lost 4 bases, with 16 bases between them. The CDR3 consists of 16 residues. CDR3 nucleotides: TGTGCCAGCAGCCAAGATATTACAGGGCGAAGATACGAGCAGTACTTC. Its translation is CASSQDITGRRYEQYF.

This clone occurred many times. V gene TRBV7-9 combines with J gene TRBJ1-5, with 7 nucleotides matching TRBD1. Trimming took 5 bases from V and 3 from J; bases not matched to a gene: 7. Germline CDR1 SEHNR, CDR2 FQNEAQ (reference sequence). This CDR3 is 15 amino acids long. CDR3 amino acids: CASSPSGGLNQPQHF. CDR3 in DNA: TGTGCCAGCAGCCCCTCAGGGGGACTCAATCAGCCCCAGCATTTT.

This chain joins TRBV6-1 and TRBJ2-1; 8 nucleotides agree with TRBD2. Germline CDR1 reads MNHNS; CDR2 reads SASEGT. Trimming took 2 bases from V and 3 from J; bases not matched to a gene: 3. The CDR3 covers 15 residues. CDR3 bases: TGTGCCAGCAGTGAACAGCTAGCGGGCTACAATGAGCAGTTCTTC. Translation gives CASSEQLAGYNEQFF.

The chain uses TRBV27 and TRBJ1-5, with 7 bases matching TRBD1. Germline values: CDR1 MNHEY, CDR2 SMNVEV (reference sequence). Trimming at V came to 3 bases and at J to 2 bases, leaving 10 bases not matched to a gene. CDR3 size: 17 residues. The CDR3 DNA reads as TGTGCCAGCAGTTTTAACCGCCGACAGGGAGGCAATCAGCCCCAGCATTTT. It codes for CASSFNRRQGGNQPQHF.

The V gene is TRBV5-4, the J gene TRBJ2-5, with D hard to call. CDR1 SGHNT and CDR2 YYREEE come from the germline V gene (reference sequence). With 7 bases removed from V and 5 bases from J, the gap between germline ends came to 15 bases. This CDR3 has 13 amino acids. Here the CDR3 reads CASEVPPDETQYF. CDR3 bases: TGTGCCAGCGAGGTCCCTCCTGACGAGACCCAGTACTTC.

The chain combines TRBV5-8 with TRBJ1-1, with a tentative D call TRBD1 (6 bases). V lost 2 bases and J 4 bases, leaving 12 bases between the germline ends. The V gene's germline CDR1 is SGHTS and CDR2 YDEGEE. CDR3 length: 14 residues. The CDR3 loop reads CASSLSPGATEAFF. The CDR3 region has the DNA TGTGCCAGCAGCTTAAGCCCAGGGGCCACTGAAGCTTTCTTT.

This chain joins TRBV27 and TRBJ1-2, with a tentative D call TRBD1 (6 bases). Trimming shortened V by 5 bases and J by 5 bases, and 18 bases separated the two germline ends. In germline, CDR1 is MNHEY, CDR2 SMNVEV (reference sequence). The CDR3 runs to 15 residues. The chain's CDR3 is CASSMRPGQVYGYTF. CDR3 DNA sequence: TGTGCCAGCAGTATGCGCCCGGGACAAGTATATGGCTACACCTTC.

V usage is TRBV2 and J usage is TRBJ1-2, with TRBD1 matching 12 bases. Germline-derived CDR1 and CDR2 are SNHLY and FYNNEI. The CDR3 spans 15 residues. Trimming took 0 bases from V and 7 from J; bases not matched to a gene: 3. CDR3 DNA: TGTGCCAGCAGTGAAGCGGGACAGGGGGCGGCTGGCTACACCTTC. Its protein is CASSEAGQGAAGYTF.